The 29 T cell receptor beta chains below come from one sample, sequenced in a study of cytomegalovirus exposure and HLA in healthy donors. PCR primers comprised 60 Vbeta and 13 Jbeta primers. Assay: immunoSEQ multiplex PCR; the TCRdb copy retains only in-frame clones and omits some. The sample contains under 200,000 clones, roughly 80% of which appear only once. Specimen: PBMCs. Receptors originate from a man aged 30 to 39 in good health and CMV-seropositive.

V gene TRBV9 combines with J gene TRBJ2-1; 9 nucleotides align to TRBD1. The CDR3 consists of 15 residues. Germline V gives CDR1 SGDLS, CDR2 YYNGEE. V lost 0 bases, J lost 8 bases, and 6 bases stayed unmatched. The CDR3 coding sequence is TGTGCCAGCAGCGTAGAGGGGACAGGGATCCATGAGCAGTTCTTC. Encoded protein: CASSVEGTGIHEQFF.

For the CDR3, the DNA is TGTGCCAGCAGCCAAAGGGGGCAACCCTACGAGCAGTACTTC. As protein: CASSQRGQPYEQYF. This sequence joins TRBV14 and TRBJ2-7; TRBD1 matches 7 bases. The CDR3 spans 14 residues. From germline, CDR1 is SGHDN and CDR2 FVKESK. The V segment lost 2 bases and the J segment 2 bases; nucleotides outside the gene matches: 3.

The CDR3 sequence: CASSQDQNTGELFF. The CDR3 DNA follows: TGCGCCAGCAGCCAAGATCAGAACACCGGGGAGCTGTTTTTT. This chain joins TRBV4-3 and TRBJ2-2; D is unresolved. This CDR3 is built from 14 residues. Germline V gene lookup returns CDR1 LGHNA and CDR2 YSLEER. V was cut by 0 bases and J by 1 base, with 3 bases left in between.

The CDR3 loop reads CASSETGVQPQHF. The CDR3 DNA is TGCGCCAGCAGCGAGACAGGGGTGCAGCCCCAGCATTTT. This chain links TRBV5-1 with TRBJ1-5; 8 bases line up with TRBD1. The CDR3 is 13 residues long. Germline CDR1 SGHRS, CDR2 YFSETQ. J gave up 7 bases and V 4 bases, and 4 bases lay outside the gene matches.

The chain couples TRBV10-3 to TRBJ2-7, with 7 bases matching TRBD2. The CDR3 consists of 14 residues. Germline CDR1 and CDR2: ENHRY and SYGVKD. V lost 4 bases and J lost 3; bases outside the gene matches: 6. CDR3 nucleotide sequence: TGTGCCATCAGTGTGGGGGGGGATGTCTACGAGCAGTACTTC. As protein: CAISVGGDVYEQYF.

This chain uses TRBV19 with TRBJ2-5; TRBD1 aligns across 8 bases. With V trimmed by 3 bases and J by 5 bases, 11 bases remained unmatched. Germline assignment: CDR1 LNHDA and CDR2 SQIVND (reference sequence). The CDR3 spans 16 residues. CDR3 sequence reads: CASSIGVQGAAETQYF. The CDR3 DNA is TGTGCCAGTAGTATTGGGGTGCAGGGGGCGGCGGAGACCCAGTACTTC.

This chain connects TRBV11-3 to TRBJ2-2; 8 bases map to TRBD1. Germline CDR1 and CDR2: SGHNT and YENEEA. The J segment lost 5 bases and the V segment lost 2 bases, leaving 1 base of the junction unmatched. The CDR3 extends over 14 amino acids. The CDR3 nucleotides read TGTGCCAGCAGCTTAACAGGGGGGACCGGGGAGCTGTTTTTT. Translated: CASSLTGGTGELFF.

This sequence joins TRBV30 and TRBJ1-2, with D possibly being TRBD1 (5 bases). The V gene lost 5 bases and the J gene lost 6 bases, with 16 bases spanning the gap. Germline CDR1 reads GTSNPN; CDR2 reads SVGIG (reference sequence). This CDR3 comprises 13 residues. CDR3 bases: TGTGCCTGGGTACGCCCAGGGATTGATGGCTACACCTTC. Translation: CAWVRPGIDGYTF.

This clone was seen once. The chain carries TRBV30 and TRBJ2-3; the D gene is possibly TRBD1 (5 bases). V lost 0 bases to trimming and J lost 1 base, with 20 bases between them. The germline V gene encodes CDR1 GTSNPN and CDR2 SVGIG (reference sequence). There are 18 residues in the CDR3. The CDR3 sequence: CAWSVLFGRGKGTDTQYF. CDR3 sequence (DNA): TGTGCCTGGAGTGTACTCTTTGGAAGGGGCAAAGGCACAGATACGCAGTATTTT.

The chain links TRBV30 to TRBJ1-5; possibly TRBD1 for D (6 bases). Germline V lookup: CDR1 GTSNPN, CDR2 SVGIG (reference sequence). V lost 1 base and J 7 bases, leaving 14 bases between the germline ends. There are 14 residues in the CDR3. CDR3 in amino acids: CAWSAFGGRQPQHF. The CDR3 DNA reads TGTGCCTGGAGTGCATTCGGGGGGCGGCAGCCCCAGCATTTT.

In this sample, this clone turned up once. CDR3 loop: CSGQDKYAYEQYF. The CDR3 bases are TGCAGCGGGCAAGACAAGTACGCCTACGAGCAGTACTTC. The gene calls are TRBV29-1 and TRBJ2-7; D remains unclear. The CDR3 covers 13 residues. Germline values: CDR1 SQVTM, CDR2 ANQGSEA. V was clipped by 7 bases and J by 2 bases, with 15 bases between them.

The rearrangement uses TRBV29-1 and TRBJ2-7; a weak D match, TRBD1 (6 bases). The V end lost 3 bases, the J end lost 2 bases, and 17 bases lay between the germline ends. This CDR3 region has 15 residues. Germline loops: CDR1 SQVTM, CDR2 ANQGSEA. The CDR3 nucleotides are TGCAGCGTTGAGTTAGCCGGGACACAAGCCTACGAGCAGTACTTC. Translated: CSVELAGTQAYEQYF.

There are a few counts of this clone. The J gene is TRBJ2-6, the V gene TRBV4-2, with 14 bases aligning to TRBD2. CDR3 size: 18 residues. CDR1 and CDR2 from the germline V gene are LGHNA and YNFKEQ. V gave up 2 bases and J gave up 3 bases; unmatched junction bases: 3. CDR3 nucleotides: TGTGCCAGCAGCCAACGACTAGCGGGGGGGGATGGGGCCAACGTCCTGACTTTC. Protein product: CASSQRLAGGDGANVLTF.

DNA for the CDR3: TGTGCCAGCAGTTTGCGGGGGGGCCCCAGGGGTACGCAGTATTTT. Amino acids: CASSLRGGPRGTQYF. The genes are TRBV27 and TRBJ2-3; 9 bases agree with TRBD2. Germline V lookup: CDR1 MNHEY, CDR2 SMNVEV (reference sequence). The CDR3 loop spans 15 amino acids. The V and J ends lost 3 bases and 8 bases, in that order; junction bases with no gene match: 9.

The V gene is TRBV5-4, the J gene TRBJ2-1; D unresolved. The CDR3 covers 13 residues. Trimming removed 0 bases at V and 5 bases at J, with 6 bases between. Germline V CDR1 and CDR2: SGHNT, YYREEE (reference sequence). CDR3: CASSLGRDNEQFF. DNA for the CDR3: TGTGCCAGCAGCTTGGGCCGGGACAATGAGCAGTTCTTC.

As DNA, the CDR3 is TGTGCCAGTAGTATTGGACTAGCGGACTACAATGAGCAGTTCTTC. As protein: CASSIGLADYNEQFF. The chain has TRBV19 and TRBJ2-1; TRBD2 aligns across 10 bases. Germline trimming cut 3 bases from V and 3 bases from J; bases unmatched to any gene: 2. Germline values: CDR1 LNHDA, CDR2 SQIVND (reference sequence). The CDR3 sequence is 15 residues long.

The CDR3 nucleotides are TGCGCCAGCAGCCAACTAGCGGACTACTACGAGCAGTACTTC. Protein sequence: CASSQLADYYEQYF. The chain links TRBV4-1 to TRBJ2-7; 7 bases are a match to TRBD2. V lost 2 bases, J lost 3 bases, and 4 bases stayed unmatched. Germline V gene lookup returns CDR1 MGHRA and CDR2 YSYEKL. The CDR3 loop spans 14 amino acids.

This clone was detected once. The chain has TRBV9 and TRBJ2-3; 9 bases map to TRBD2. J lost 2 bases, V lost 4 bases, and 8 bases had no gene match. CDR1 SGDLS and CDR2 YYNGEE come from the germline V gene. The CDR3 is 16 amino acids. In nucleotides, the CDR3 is TGTGCCAGCAGCAGAAGCGGGGGGCTATACACAGATACGCAGTATTTT. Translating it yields CASSRSGGLYTDTQYF.

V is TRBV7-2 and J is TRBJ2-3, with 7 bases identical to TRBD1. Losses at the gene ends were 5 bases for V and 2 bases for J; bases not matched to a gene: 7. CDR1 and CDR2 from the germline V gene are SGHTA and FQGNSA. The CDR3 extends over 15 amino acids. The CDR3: CASSGTARPTDTQYF. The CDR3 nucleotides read TGTGCCAGCAGCGGGACAGCCAGACCCACAGATACGCAGTATTTT. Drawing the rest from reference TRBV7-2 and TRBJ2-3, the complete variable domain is GAGVSQSPSNKVTEKGKDVELRCDPISGHTALYWYRQSLGQGLEFLIYFQGNSAPDKSGLPSDRFSAERTGGSVSTLTIQRTQQEDSAVYLCASSGTARPTDTQYFGPGTRLTVL.

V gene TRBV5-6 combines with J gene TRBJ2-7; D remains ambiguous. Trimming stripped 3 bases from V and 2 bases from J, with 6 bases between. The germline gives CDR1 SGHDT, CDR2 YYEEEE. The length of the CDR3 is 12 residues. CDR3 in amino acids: CASSSPTYEQYF. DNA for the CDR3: TGTGCCAGCAGCTCCCCTACCTACGAGCAGTACTTC.

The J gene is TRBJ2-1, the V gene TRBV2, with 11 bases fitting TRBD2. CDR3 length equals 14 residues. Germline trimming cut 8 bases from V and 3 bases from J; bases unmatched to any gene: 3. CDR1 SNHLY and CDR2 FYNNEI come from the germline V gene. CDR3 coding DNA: TGTGCCAGCCGTCTAGCGGGGGGCTACAATGAGCAGTTCTTC. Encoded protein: CASRLAGGYNEQFF.

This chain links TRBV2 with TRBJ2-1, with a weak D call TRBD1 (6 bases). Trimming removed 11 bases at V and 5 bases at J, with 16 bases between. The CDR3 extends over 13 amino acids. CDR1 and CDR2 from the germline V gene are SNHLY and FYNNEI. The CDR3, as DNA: TGTGCCGCTAGAGGGGGTCGGGACAATGAGCAGTTCTTC. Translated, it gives CAARGGRDNEQFF.

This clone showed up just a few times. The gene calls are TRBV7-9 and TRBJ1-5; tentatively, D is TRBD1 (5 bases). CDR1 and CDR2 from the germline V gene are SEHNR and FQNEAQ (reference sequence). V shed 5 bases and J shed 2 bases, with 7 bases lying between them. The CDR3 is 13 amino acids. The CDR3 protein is CASSQGGNQPQHF. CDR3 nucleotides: TGTGCCAGCAGCCAGGGTGGCAATCAGCCCCAGCATTTT.

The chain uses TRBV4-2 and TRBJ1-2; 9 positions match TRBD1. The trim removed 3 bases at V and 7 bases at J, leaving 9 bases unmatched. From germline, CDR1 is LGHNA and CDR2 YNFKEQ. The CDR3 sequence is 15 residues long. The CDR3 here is CASSQVGQGDGGYTF. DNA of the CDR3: TGTGCCAGCAGCCAGGTGGGACAGGGAGACGGTGGCTACACCTTC.

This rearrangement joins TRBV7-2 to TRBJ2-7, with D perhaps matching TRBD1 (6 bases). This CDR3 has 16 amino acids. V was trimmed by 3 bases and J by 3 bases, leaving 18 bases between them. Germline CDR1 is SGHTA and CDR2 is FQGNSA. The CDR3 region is CASSLMDRRVFYEQYF. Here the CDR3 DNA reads TGTGCCAGCAGCTTGATGGACAGAAGGGTTTTCTACGAGCAGTACTTC.

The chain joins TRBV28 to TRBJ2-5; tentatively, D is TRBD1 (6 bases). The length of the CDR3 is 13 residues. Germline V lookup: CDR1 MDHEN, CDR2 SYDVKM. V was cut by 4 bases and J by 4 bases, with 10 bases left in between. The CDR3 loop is CASSSDSRETQYF. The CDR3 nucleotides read TGTGCCAGCAGTTCGGACAGCCGAGAGACCCAGTACTTC.

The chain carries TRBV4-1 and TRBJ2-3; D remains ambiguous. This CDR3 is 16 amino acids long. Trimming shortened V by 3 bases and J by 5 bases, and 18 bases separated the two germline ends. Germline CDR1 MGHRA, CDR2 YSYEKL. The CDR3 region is CASSQVAGAHEDTQYF. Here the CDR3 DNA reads TGCGCCAGCAGCCAGGTAGCCGGAGCCCATGAAGATACGCAGTATTTT.

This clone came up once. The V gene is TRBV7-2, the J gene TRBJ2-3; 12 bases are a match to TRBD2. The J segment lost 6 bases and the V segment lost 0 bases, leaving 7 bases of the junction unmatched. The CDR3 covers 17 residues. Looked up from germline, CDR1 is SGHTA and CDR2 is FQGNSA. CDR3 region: CASSLAPSGGGTDTQYF. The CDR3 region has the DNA TGTGCCAGCAGCTTAGCGCCTAGCGGGGGGGGTACGGATACGCAGTATTTT.

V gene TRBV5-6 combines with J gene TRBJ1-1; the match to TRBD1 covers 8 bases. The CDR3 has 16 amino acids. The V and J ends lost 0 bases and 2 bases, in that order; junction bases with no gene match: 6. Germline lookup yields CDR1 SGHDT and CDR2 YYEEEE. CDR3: CASSLDGQGINTEAFF. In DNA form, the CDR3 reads TGTGCCAGCAGCTTGGATGGACAGGGTATAAACACTGAAGCTTTCTTT.